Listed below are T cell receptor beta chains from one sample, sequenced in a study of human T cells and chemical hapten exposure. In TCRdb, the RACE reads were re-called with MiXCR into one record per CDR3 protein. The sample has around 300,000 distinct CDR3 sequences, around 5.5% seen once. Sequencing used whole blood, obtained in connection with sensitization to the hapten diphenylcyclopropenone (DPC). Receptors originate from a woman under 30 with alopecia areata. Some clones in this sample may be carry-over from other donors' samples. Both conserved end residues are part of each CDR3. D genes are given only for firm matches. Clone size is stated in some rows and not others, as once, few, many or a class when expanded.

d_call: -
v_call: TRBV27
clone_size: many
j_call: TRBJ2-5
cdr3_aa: CASRGPGAFKTQYF
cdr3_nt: TGTGCCAGCAGAGGGCCAGGGGCGTTTAAGACCCAGTACTTC

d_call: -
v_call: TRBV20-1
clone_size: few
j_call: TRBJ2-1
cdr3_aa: CSASVLGRRPNEQFF
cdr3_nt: TGCAGTGCTAGCGTCCTGGGTAGAAGGCCCAATGAGCAGTTCTTC

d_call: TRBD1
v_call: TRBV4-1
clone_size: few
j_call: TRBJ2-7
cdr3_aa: CASSQDPTGTDEQYF
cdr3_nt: TGCGCCAGCAGCCAAGACCCGACAGGGACGGACGAGCAGTACTTC

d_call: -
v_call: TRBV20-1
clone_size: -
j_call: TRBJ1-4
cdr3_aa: CSARDLISRGNNEKLFF
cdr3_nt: TGCAGTGCTAGAGATTTGATCTCCCGGGGGAACAATGAAAAACTGTTTTTT

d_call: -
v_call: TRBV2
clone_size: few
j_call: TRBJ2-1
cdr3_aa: CASSEVTRDNEQFF
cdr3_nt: TGTGCCAGCAGTGAAGTGACTCGAGACAATGAGCAGTTCTTC

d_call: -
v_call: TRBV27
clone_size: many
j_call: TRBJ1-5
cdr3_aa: CASGLTGANQPQHF
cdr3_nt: TGTGCCAGCGGGTTAACAGGCGCCAATCAGCCCCAGCATTTT

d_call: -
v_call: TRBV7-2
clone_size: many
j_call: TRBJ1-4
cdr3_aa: CASSSGPRESGEKLFF
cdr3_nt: TGTGCCAGCAGCTCCGGACCCCGGGAGAGTGGTGAAAAACTGTTTTTT

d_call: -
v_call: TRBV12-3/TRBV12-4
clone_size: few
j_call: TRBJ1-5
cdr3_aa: CASSLRQPQHF
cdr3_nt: TGTGCCAGCAGCCTTCGGCAGCCCCAGCATTTT

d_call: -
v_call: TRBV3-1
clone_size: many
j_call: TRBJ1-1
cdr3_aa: CASTHSVSTEAFF
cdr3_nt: TGTGCCAGCACCCATTCAGTATCTACTGAAGCTTTCTTT

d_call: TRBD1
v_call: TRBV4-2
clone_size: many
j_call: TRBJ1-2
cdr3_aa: CASSQEGGTGDGYTF
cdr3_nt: TGTGCCAGCAGCCAAGAAGGGGGGACAGGGGATGGCTACACCTTC

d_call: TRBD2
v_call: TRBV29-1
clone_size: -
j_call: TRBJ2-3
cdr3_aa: CSVGGLAGGTDSTDTQYF
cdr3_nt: TGCAGCGTGGGTGGACTAGCGGGGGGAACTGATAGCACAGATACGCAGTATTTT

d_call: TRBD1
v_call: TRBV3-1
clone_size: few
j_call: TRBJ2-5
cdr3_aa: CASTWTGGIQETQYF
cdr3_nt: TGTGCCAGCACCTGGACAGGGGGCATCCAAGAGACCCAGTACTTC

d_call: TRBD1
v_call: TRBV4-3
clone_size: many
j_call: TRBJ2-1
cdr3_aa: CASSLQQGAVNEQFF
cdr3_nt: TGCGCCAGCAGCCTACAACAGGGGGCGGTCAATGAGCAGTTCTTC

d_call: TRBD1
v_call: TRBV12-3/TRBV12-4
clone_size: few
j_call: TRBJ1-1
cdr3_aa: CASSHGTGGSNTEAFF
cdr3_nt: TGTGCCAGCAGTCACGGGACAGGGGGTTCGAACACTGAAGCTTTCTTT

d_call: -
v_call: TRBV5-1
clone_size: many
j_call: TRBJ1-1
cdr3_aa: CASSLTGQFNTEAFF
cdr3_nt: TGCGCCAGCAGCTTAACCGGACAGTTTAACACTGAAGCTTTCTTT

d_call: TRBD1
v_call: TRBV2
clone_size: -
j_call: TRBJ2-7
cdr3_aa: CASSELGQLSYEQYF
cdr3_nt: TGTGCCAGCAGTGAATTGGGACAGTTGTCCTACGAGCAGTACTTC

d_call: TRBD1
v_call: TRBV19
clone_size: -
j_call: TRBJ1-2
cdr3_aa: CATVPGQGNYGYTF
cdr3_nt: TGTGCCACCGTACCGGGACAGGGGAACTATGGCTACACCTTC

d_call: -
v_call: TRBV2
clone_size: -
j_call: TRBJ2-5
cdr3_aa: CASSEHSETQYF
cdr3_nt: TGTGCCAGCAGTGAACACAGCGAGACCCAGTACTTC

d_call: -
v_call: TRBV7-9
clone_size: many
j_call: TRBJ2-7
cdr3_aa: CASSTRTVYEQYF
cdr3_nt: TGTGCCAGCAGCACCCGGACAGTCTACGAGCAGTACTTC

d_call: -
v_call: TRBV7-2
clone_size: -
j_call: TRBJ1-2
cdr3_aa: CASSLEAVGDYGYTF
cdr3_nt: TGTGCCAGCAGCTTAGAGGCAGTGGGGGACTATGGCTACACCTTC

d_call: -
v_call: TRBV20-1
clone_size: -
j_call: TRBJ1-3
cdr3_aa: CSATGSGNTIYF
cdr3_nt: TGCAGTGCTACAGGCTCTGGAAACACCATATATTTT

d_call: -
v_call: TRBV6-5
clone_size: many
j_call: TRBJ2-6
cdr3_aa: CASSSGTSSSGANVLTF
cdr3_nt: TGTGCCAGCAGTTCCGGGACATCATCCTCTGGGGCCAACGTCCTGACTTTC

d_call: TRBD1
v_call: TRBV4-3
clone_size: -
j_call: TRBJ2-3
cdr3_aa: CASSQEGFGTEITDTQYF
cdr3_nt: TGCGCCAGCAGCCAAGAGGGTTTCGGGACAGAGATCACAGATACGCAGTATTTT

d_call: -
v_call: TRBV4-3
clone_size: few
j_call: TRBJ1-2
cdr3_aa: CASSQEPASATSNYGYTF
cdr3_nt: TGCGCCAGCAGCCAAGAACCAGCGTCCGCAACTTCTAACTATGGCTACACCTTC

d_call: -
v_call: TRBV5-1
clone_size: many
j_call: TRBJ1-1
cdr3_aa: CASSLGGGNTEAFF
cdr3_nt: TGTGCCAGCAGCTTAGGAGGGGGAAACACTGAAGCTTTCTTT

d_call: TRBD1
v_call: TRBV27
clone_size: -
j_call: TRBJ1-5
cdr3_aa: CASSGQGARGNQPQHF
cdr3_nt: TGTGCCAGCAGTGGACAGGGGGCGCGAGGTAACCAGCCCCAGCATTTT

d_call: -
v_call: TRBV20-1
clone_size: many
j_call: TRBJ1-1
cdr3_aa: CSAGNREDTEAFF
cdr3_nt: TGCAGTGCCGGGAACAGGGAGGACACTGAAGCTTTCTTT

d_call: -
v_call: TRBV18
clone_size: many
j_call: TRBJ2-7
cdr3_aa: CASSPPYSNYEQYF
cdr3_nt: TGTGCCAGCTCACCACCTTACAGTAACTACGAGCAGTACTTC

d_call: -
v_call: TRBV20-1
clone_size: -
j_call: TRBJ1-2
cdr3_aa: CSARTTYYGYTF
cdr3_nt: TGCAGTGCTAGGACTACCTACTATGGCTACACCTTC

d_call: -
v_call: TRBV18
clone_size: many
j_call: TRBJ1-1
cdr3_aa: CATSEGVTNTEAFF
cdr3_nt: TGTGCCACCTCGGAGGGGGTTACGAACACTGAAGCTTTCTTT

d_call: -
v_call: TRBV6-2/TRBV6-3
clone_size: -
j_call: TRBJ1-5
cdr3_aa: CASGRTNLVGQPQHF
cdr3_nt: TGTGCCAGCGGGCGAACTAATCTGGTCGGGCAGCCCCAGCATTTT

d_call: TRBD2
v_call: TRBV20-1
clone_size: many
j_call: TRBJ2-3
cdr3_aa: CSAREPSGGAGTDTQYF
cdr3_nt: TGCAGTGCTAGAGAGCCTAGCGGGGGGGCCGGCACAGATACGCAGTATTTT

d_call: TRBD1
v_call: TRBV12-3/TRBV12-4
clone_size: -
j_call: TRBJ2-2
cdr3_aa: CASSFSDRGTGELFF
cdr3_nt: TGTGCCAGCAGTTTCTCCGACAGGGGCACCGGGGAGCTGTTTTTT

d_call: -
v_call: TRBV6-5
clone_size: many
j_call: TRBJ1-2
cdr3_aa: CASSSFGSYYGYTF
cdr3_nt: TGTGCCAGCAGTTCCTTTGGGAGCTACTATGGCTACACCTTC

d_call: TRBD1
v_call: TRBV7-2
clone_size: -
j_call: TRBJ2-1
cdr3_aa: CASSQGQGRSGEQFF
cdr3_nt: TGTGCCAGCAGCCAGGGACAGGGAAGGAGCGGTGAGCAGTTCTTC

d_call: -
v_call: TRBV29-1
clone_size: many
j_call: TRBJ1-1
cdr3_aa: CSGGSSPEAFF
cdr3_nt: TGCAGCGGTGGCAGTTCCCCTGAAGCTTTCTTT

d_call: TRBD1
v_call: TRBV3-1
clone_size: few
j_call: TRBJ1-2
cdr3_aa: CASSSLGQGEGYTF
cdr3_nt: TGTGCCAGCAGCTCATTAGGACAGGGGGAAGGCTACACCTTC

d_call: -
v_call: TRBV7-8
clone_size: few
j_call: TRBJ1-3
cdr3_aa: CASSLAEGKSSGNTIYF
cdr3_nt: TGTGCCAGCAGCTTAGCGGAAGGGAAGAGCTCTGGAAACACCATATATTTT

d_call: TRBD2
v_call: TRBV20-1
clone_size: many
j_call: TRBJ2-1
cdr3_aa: CRGTSGGSNEQFF
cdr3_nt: TGCAGGGGAACTAGCGGGGGGTCCAATGAGCAGTTCTTC

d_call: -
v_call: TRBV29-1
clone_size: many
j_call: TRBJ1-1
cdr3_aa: CSVHPQLMRAEAFF
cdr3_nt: TGCAGCGTTCACCCTCAGCTCATGAGGGCTGAAGCTTTCTTT

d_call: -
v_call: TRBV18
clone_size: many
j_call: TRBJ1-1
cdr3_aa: CASSLPRGEAFF
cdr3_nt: TGTGCCAGCTCACTCCCGAGGGGAGAAGCTTTCTTT

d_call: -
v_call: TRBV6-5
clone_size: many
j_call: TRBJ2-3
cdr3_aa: CASSNRANTDTQYF
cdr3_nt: TGTGCCAGCAGTAACCGTGCGAACACAGATACGCAGTATTTT

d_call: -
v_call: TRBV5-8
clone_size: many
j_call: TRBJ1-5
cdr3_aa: CASSLQFAGALSNQPQHF
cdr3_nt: TGTGCCAGCAGCTTGCAATTTGCGGGAGCCCTTAGCAATCAGCCCCAGCATTTT

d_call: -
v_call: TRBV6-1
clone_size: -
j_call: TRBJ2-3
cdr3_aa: CASRWTGESTDTQYF
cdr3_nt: TGTGCCAGCCGTTGGACCGGGGAAAGCACAGATACGCAGTATTTT

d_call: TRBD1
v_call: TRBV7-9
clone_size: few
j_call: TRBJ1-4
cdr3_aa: CASSSPGQGATNEKLFF
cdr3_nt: TGTGCCAGCAGCTCACCGGGACAGGGAGCAACTAATGAAAAACTGTTTTTT

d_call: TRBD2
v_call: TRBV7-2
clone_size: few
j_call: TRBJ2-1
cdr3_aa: CASSASGGTHNEQFF
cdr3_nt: TGTGCCAGCAGCGCCAGCGGGGGGACTCACAATGAGCAGTTCTTC

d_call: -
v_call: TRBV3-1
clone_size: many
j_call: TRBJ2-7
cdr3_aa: CASSRQRTDEQYF
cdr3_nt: TGTGCCAGCAGCCGTCAAAGGACCGATGAGCAGTACTTC

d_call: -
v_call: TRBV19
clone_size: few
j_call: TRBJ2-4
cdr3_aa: CASSAWRTAKNIQYF
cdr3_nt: TGTGCCAGTAGTGCGTGGCGGACGGCCAAAAACATTCAGTACTTC

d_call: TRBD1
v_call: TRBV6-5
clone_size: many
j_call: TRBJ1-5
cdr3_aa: CASSYSGTGIGSNQPQHF
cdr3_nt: TGTGCCAGCAGTTACTCCGGGACAGGGATCGGGAGCAATCAGCCCCAGCATTTT